The entry below gives a single T cell receptor (beta chain) sequence along with its context. Its antigen is unknown. Assay used: immunoSEQ multiplex PCR; TCRdb lists only in-frame clones, some missing. Found here are around 2.1 million clones, about 93% of them singletons; the top ten hold 1.5% to 2%. In germline, CDR1 is SGHNT, CDR2 YENEEA. Trimming pared 5 bases from V and 6 bases from J, leaving 17 bases between. The CDR3 has 15 amino acids. These data are taken from a study of shared clonotypes between healthy human individuals. As for the study in general: A couple of female and a few male donors aged 18 to 49 were enrolled. Study-wide points: With a handful of donors compared, roughly 4.9% of naive CD4 clonotypes were shared. Since donors were few, the genetic and exposure-history diversity represented was limited.

Only CD45RO-negative cells positively selected for CCR7 counted as naive CD8 cells, so terminally differentiated effector memory CD45RA+ cells were excluded. The specimen was naive CD8+ T cells from PBMCs. The J gene is TRBJ2-1, the V gene TRBV11-3; D remains ambiguous. The sequence was collected from a young man in good health. Some clones in this sample may be carry-over from other donors' samples. CDR3 region: CASSTEAAWGNEQFF. CDR3 in DNA: TGTGCCAGCAGCACCGAGGCGGCATGGGGCAATGAGCAGTTCTTC.